Listed below are T cell receptor beta chains from one sample, sequenced in a study of blood T cell repertoires in COVID-19. Clones were read by immunoSEQ multiplex PCR, and TCRdb kept only the in-frame ones, dropping some. The repertoire holds 190,000 or so clones, with approximately 87% as singletons. The sequencing input was peripheral blood. Source of these receptors: a woman between 18 and 30 years old who had recovered from COVID-19. The CDR3 runs from the conserved cysteine through the conserved F or W. A D gene is named only where the DNA matches it firmly. Expanded clones get a size class; other rows say once, few or many, or leave the size out.

size	V	J	D	CDR3	DNA
.	TRBV23-1	TRBJ2-1	TRBD2	CASSLPGISGMGYNEQFF	TGCGCCAGCAGTCTCCCCGGGATTAGCGGGATGGGATACAATGAGCAGTTCTTC
.	TRBV9	TRBJ1-6	TRBD1	CASSVGDRDSPLHF	TGTGCCAGCAGCGTAGGGGACAGGGACTCACCCCTCCACTTT
.	TRBV6-4	TRBJ2-1	.	CASSDGGAGFNEQFF	TGTGCCAGCAGTGACGGCGGTGCGGGATTCAATGAGCAGTTCTTC
.	TRBV5-1	TRBJ2-1	TRBD2	CASSSSGGPGEQFF	TGCGCCAGCAGCTCTAGCGGGGGGCCGGGCGAGCAGTTCTTC
.	TRBV6-5	TRBJ2-5	.	CASSQGSQETQYF	TGTGCCAGCAGCCAGGGTTCCCAAGAGACCCAGTACTTC
once	TRBV5-1	TRBJ1-6	TRBD1	CASSDPGQGSSPLHF	TGCGCCAGCAGCGATCCGGGACAGGGCTCATCACCCCTCCACTTT
.	TRBV7-9	TRBJ1-2	TRBD1	CASTDRVGGYTF	TGTGCCAGTACGGACAGGGTAGGAGGCTACACCTTC
once	TRBV14	TRBJ1-1	TRBD1	CASSSLLTGTEAFF	TGTGCCAGCAGCTCCCTATTGACAGGGACTGAAGCTTTCTTT
.	TRBV19	TRBJ2-3	TRBD1	CASKSGQVTDTQYF	TGTGCCAGTAAGTCGGGACAGGTCACAGATACGCAGTATTTT
once	TRBV4-3	TRBJ1-2	.	CASSQGTYGYTF	TGCGCCAGCAGCCAAGGGACTTATGGCTACACCTTC
.	TRBV5-4	TRBJ2-3	.	CASSLDSGSTDTQYF	TGTGCCAGCAGCTTGGATAGCGGTAGCACAGATACGCAGTATTTT
.	TRBV19	TRBJ1-2	.	CATIGGGYGYTF	TGTGCCACTATCGGGGGAGGTTACGGCTACACCTTC
.	TRBV4-3	TRBJ1-4	TRBD1	CASSRTGAGNEKLFF	TGCGCCAGCAGCCGCACAGGGGCAGGTAATGAAAAACTGTTTTTT
.	TRBV7-8	TRBJ1-1	.	CASSSRTVMNTEAFF	TGTGCCAGCAGCTCAAGGACAGTCATGAACACTGAAGCTTTCTTT
.	TRBV5-1	TRBJ1-3	.	CASSLWANSGNTIYF	TGCGCCAGCAGCTTGTGGGCTAACTCTGGAAACACCATATATTTT
.	TRBV6-5	TRBJ1-6	TRBD1	CASSYDRGSYNSPLHF	TGTGCCAGCAGTTATGACAGGGGATCCTATAATTCACCCCTCCACTTT
.	TRBV7-9	TRBJ2-5	.	CASSLTASAQETQYF	TGTGCCAGCAGCTTAACGGCTAGCGCCCAAGAGACCCAGTACTTC
few	TRBV4-3	TRBJ1-1	.	CASSQSLNTEAFF	TGCGCCAGCAGCCAATCTCTTAACACTGAAGCTTTCTTT
.	TRBV24-1	TRBJ2-1	TRBD1	CATSDPRQGTHNEQFF	TGTGCCACCAGTGACCCGAGACAGGGGACCCACAATGAGCAGTTCTTC
.	TRBV11-2	TRBJ1-1	TRBD1	CASSLGRGRFTEAFF	TGTGCCAGCAGCTTAGGGAGGGGGCGTTTCACTGAAGCTTTCTTT
.	TRBV27	TRBJ2-1	TRBD1	CASSRKQGEQFF	TGTGCCAGCAGCAGGAAACAGGGGGAGCAGTTCTTC
.	TRBV9	TRBJ2-5	TRBD2	CASSVGSSGGSGETQYF	TGTGCCAGCAGCGTAGGCAGTAGCGGGGGTTCAGGGGAGACCCAGTACTTC
.	TRBV7-6	TRBJ2-1	.	CASSLGAPSPYNEQFF	TGTGCCAGCAGCTTAGGGGCACCTAGCCCCTACAATGAGCAGTTCTTC
.	TRBV5-6	TRBJ1-1	.	CASTIRTRLNTEAFF	TGTGCCAGCACCATTCGGACTCGCTTAAACACTGAAGCTTTCTTT
.	TRBV6-5	TRBJ2-7	.	CASSIFGQGHEQYF	TGTGCCAGCAGTATCTTCGGGCAGGGCCACGAGCAGTACTTC
.	TRBV11-1	TRBJ1-1	.	CASSRDFEAFF	TGTGCCAGCAGCCGAGACTTTGAAGCTTTCTTT
.	TRBV4-3	TRBJ1-2	.	CASSQELRGNYGYTF	TGCGCCAGCAGCCAAGAACTTCGGGGAAACTATGGCTACACCTTC
.	TRBV6-4	TRBJ2-6	.	CASRAPGANVLTF	TGTGCCAGCAGAGCTCCTGGGGCCAACGTCCTGACTTTC
.	TRBV6-2/TRBV6-3	TRBJ1-3	.	CASSPRYSDTIYF	TGTGCCAGCAGTCCCCGTTATTCGGACACCATATATTTT
.	TRBV11-2	TRBJ2-3	TRBD2	CASSFLAGPTDTQYF	TGTGCCAGCAGCTTTTTAGCGGGACCGACAGATACGCAGTATTTT
.	TRBV2	TRBJ2-5	TRBD2	CASMASGRVETQYF	TGTGCCAGCATGGCCAGCGGGAGGGTAGAGACCCAGTACTTC
.	TRBV11-3	TRBJ2-3	.	CASSFSQTFSDTQYF	TGTGCCAGCAGCTTTAGCCAGACTTTCTCGGATACGCAGTATTTT
once	TRBV14	TRBJ2-3	TRBD1	CASSDRGRITDTQYF	TGTGCCAGCAGCGACAGGGGGCGGATCACAGATACGCAGTATTTT
many	TRBV7-2	TRBJ2-3	TRBD1	CASNRDRPSDTQYF	TGTGCCAGCAACCGGGACAGGCCTTCAGATACGCAGTATTTT
.	TRBV18	TRBJ2-7	.	CASSLGAADEQYF	TGTGCCAGCTCACTCGGCGCGGCAGACGAGCAGTACTTC
.	TRBV4-1	TRBJ1-3	TRBD1	CASSLMDRVSGNTIYF	TGCGCCAGCAGCCTCATGGACAGGGTGTCTGGAAACACCATATATTTT
.	TRBV24-1	TRBJ2-3	.	CATSDLQEKTGTQYF	TGTGCCACCAGTGATTTGCAGGAAAAGACAGGTACGCAGTATTTT
.	TRBV6-6	TRBJ1-1	.	CASSPRPGWGVNTEAFF	TGTGCCAGCAGTCCTCGCCCGGGGTGGGGGGTGAACACTGAAGCTTTCTTT